These T cell receptor beta chains were read from a single sample in a study of blood T cell repertoires in COVID-19. Data came from immunoSEQ multiplex PCR; TCRdb stores just in-frame clones and leaves some out. The sample carries 88,000 or so clones, 86% recorded once. Sequencing was done on a sample of peripheral blood. These receptor sequences come from a man in his sixties with acute or convalescent COVID-19. Both conserved end residues are part of each CDR3. A D gene is named only where the DNA matches it firmly. Clone sizes are given selectively: once, few, many, or a class where the clone is expanded.

j_call	cdr3_length	clone_size	v_call	d_call	cdr3_nt	cdr3_aa
TRBJ2-1	14	-	TRBV24-1	-	TGTGCCACCAGTGCCGTGACAGACTACAATGAGCAGTTCTTC	CATSAVTDYNEQFF
TRBJ1-2	15	once	TRBV19	TRBD1	TGTGCCAGTAGTATAGGGGGACAGGGAAACTATGGCTACACCTTC	CASSIGGQGNYGYTF
TRBJ1-1	13	once	TRBV3-1/TRBV3-2	-	TGTGCCAGCAGCCAATGGTCCGATAGTGAAGCTTTCTTT	CASSQWSDSEAFF
TRBJ2-1	17	-	TRBV10-1	TRBD2	TGCGCCAGACCACCGAACCCTAGCGGGAAGCCCTACAATGAGCAGTTCTTC	CARPPNPSGKPYNEQFF
TRBJ1-2	14	-	TRBV29-1	-	TGCAGCGTTGTCGGGGCCGCGGGAAACTATGGCTACACCTTC	CSVVGAAGNYGYTF
TRBJ1-6	14	-	TRBV5-1	-	TGCGCCAGCAGCTCTGACAGTAATAATTCACCCCTCCACTTT	CASSSDSNNSPLHF
TRBJ2-1	15	-	TRBV5-1	TRBD2	TGCGCCAGCAGCAACGGGACTAGCGGGATACATGAGCAGTTCTTC	CASSNGTSGIHEQFF
TRBJ2-1	16	-	TRBV5-1	TRBD2	TGCGCCAGCAGCTTGCTAGCGGGGGGGAGTTCGAATGAGCAGTTCTTC	CASSLLAGGSSNEQFF
TRBJ1-5	15	-	TRBV9	TRBD1	TGTGCCAGCAGCGTTTCAGGGGGCGCGGGACAGCCCCAGCATTTT	CASSVSGGAGQPQHF
TRBJ2-3	16	-	TRBV5-1	-	TGCGCCAGCAGCGCAGTCCCGGGACAACGCACAGATACGCAGTATTTT	CASSAVPGQRTDTQYF